Below, 27 T cell receptor beta chains from the same sample are listed, as sequenced in a study of shared clonotypes between healthy human individuals. Clones were sequenced by immunoSEQ multiplex PCR, and TCRdb holds only the in-frame ones, with some missing. The profile shows approximately 940,000 clones, 76% of them singletons. The sample was memory CD4+ T cells sorted from blood. Subset defined: CD45RA-negative fraction. The receptors here all came from a young man in good health.

The CDR3 coding sequence is TGTGCCAGCAGTGCCGGGATCGGTACTCAGCCCCAGCATTTT. Translating gives CASSAGIGTQPQHF. This chain joins TRBV6-1 and TRBJ1-5; the D is unclear. This CDR3 is 14 amino acids long. With 4 bases removed from V and 6 bases from J, the gap between germline ends came to 13 bases. Looked up from germline, CDR1 is MNHNS and CDR2 is SASEGT.

CDR3: CASSESPGTRYSNQPQHF. For the CDR3, the DNA is TGTGCCAGCAGTGAATCCCCCGGGACACGATATAGCAATCAGCCCCAGCATTTT. This rearrangement joins TRBV25-1 to TRBJ1-5, with D maybe TRBD1 (6 bases). The ends were cut back, 1 base at V and 0 bases at J, with 16 bases in the middle. This CDR3 contains 18 residues. Germline loops: CDR1 MGHDK, CDR2 SYGVNS. Using reference TRBV25-1 and TRBJ1-5 for the parts outside the CDR3, the full variable domain is EADIYQTPRYLVIGTGKKITLECSQTMGHDKMYWYQQDPGMELHLIHYSYGVNSTEKGDLSSESTVSRIRTEHFPLTLESARPSHTSQYLCASSESPGTRYSNQPQHFGDGTRLSIL.

This clone has a handful of counts. V and J are TRBV27 and TRBJ1-5; D ambiguous. The CDR3 sequence is 18 residues long. V lost 0 bases to trimming and J lost 6 bases, with 21 bases between them. In germline, CDR1 is MNHEY, CDR2 SMNVEV (reference sequence). The CDR3 region has the DNA TGTGCCAGCAGTTTATCGTCTTACAGTAAGGGCCGCGGTCAGCCCCAGCATTTT. Translating it yields CASSLSSYSKGRGQPQHF.

The J gene is TRBJ2-4, the V gene TRBV7-2, with 9 bases aligning to TRBD2. This CDR3 is 15 amino acids long. V dropped 5 bases and J dropped 3; count of bases not matched to a gene: 5. Per the germline V gene, CDR1 is SGHTA and CDR2 is FQGNSA. CDR3: CASSGSGGIKNIQYF. The CDR3 region has the DNA TGTGCCAGCAGCGGGAGCGGGGGGATCAAAAACATTCAGTACTTC.

This clone appeared a few times. The rearrangement uses TRBV19 and TRBJ1-4; possible D gene TRBD1, 5 bases. The V gene's germline CDR1 is LNHDA and CDR2 SQIVND (reference sequence). This CDR3 is built from 14 residues. The V end lost 3 bases, the J end lost 8 bases, and 13 bases lay between the germline ends. The DNA of the CDR3 is TGTGCCAGTAGTATTCGCACAGGCAGCGAAAAACTGTTTTTT. Residues: CASSIRTGSEKLFF.

This CDR3 is CASRSPKGGYTF. The DNA for the CDR3 is TGTGCCAGCCGTTCCCCCAAGGGTGGCTACACCTTC. The chain carries TRBV28 and TRBJ1-2; D call uncertain. Between the trimmed V and J ends, which lost 8 bases and 7 bases, there was a span of 14 bases. Germline CDR1 reads MDHEN; CDR2 reads SYDVKM. There are 12 residues in the CDR3.

The gene calls are TRBV6-5 and TRBJ1-1; D call uncertain. The CDR3 consists of 12 residues. Germline V gene sequence: CDR1 MNHEY, CDR2 SVGAGI. With 6 bases removed from V and 1 base from J, the gap between germline ends came to 6 bases. Here the CDR3 reads CASRDGNTEAFF. The CDR3 DNA sequence: TGTGCCAGCAGGGACGGGAACACTGAAGCTTTCTTT.

This clone was picked up many times. V is TRBV5-8 and J is TRBJ1-1; no clear D. Trimming stripped 2 bases from V and 1 base from J, with 12 bases between. The CDR3 runs to 15 residues. Germline assignment: CDR1 SGHTS and CDR2 YDEGEE. Written as DNA, the CDR3 is TGTGCCAGCAGCTTCTCGGCCAGGAAGAACACTGAAGCTTTCTTT. Translation gives CASSFSARKNTEAFF.

Notes on this clone: The sample contains more than one DNA sequence encoding this CDR3. This chain joins TRBV18 and TRBJ1-3, with TRBD1 matching 7 bases. There are 14 residues in the CDR3. Trimming cost V 0 bases and J 4 bases; bases outside gene matches: 0. Per the germline V gene, CDR1 is KGHSH and CDR2 is LQKENI. CDR3: CASSPPGQGNTIYF. For the CDR3, the DNA is TGTGCCAGCTCACCACCGGGACAGGGAAACACCATATATTTT.

V is TRBV30 and J is TRBJ2-5, with D perhaps assigned TRBD1 or TRBD2 (5 bases each). V shed 1 base and J shed 13 bases, with 13 bases lying between them. Germline CDR1 reads GTSNPN; CDR2 reads SVGIG (reference sequence). CDR3 size: 11 residues. CDR3 sequence: CAWSGDGYPYF. Here the CDR3 DNA reads TGTGCCTGGAGTGGGGACGGGTACCCGTACTTC.

This clone was seen only a few times. This chain uses TRBV10-3 with TRBJ2-1; 9 bases match TRBD2. CDR3 length: 14 amino acids. CDR1 is ENHRY, CDR2 SYGVKD, per germline. The V segment lost 6 bases and the J segment 7 bases; nucleotides outside the gene matches: 7. The CDR3 region has the DNA TGTGCCATCAGAGATAGCGGGAGTAAAAATGAGCAGTTCTTC. Its protein product is CAIRDSGSKNEQFF.

The rearrangement links TRBV5-1 to TRBJ2-3; 8 bases are shared with TRBD2. The CDR3 covers 15 residues. Germline V gene data show CDR1 as SGHRS and CDR2 as YFSETQ. The ends lost 3 bases at V and 6 bases at J; junction bases unmatched: 9. CDR3 amino acids: CASSWAGLDGDTQYF. The CDR3, as DNA: TGCGCCAGCAGCTGGGCGGGACTAGACGGCGATACGCAGTATTTT.

This clone was recorded only once. The chain joins TRBV18 to TRBJ2-1, with TRBD2 matching 8 bases. The CDR3 runs to 19 residues. In germline, CDR1 is KGHSH, CDR2 LQKENI. V shed 2 bases, J shed 4 bases, and the junction held 16 bases outside the gene matches. In DNA form, the CDR3 reads TGTGCCAGCTCACCAGGGGCAACTAGCGGCCGGACTTCATACAATGAGCAGTTCTTC. This gives the protein CASSPGATSGRTSYNEQFF.

This clone was counted many times. The chain couples TRBV4-1 to TRBJ2-5; D perhaps matches TRBD1 (6 bases). Trimming pared 1 base from V and 5 bases from J, leaving 14 bases between. The CDR3 is made up of 15 amino acids. Germline assignment: CDR1 MGHRA and CDR2 YSYEKL. The CDR3 DNA reads TGCGCCAGCAGCCAAGGACCGACAGGTCGGGAGACCCAGTACTTC. This codes for CASSQGPTGRETQYF.

This clone was counted many times. The sample has other DNA sequences that encode this CDR3 too. V usage is TRBV7-8 and J usage is TRBJ1-4, with TRBD1 matching 7 bases. The V gene's germline CDR1 is SGHVS and CDR2 FQNEAQ. The CDR3 is made up of 15 amino acids. Trimming took 1 base from V and 5 from J; bases not matched to a gene: 4. Here the CDR3 reads CASSLVGGPNEKLFF. The CDR3 bases are TGTGCCAGCAGCTTAGTAGGGGGCCCCAATGAAAAACTGTTTTTT. Supplemented by reference TRBV7-8 and TRBJ1-4, the full variable domain reads GAGVSQSPRYKVAKRGQDVALRCDPISGHVSLFWYQQALGQGPEFLTYFQNEAQLDKSGLPSDRFFAERPEGSVSTLKIQRTQQEDSAVYLCASSLVGGPNEKLFFGSGTQLSVL.

The chain employs TRBV30 and TRBJ2-1; D unclear. The CDR3 is 14 residues long. Germline CDR1 reads GTSNPN; CDR2 reads SVGIG (reference sequence). With 0 bases removed from V and 4 bases from J, the gap between germline ends came to 10 bases. The CDR3 coding sequence is TGTGCCTGGAGTGTATCGCTAGGGTACAATGAGCAGTTCTTC. Amino acid sequence: CAWSVSLGYNEQFF. The full variable domain, with the rest looked up from reference TRBV30 and TRBJ2-1, is SQTIHQWPATLVQPVGSPLSLECTVEGTSNPNLYWYRQAAGRGLQLLFYSVGIGQISSEVPQNLSASRPQDRQFILSSKKLLLSDSGFYLCAWSVSLGYNEQFFGPGTRLTVL.

CDR3 coding DNA: TGTGCCAGTAGCAAAACCGGGACTCCCCAAGATACGCAGTATTTT. It specifies CASSKTGTPQDTQYF. This chain joins TRBV19 and TRBJ2-3, with D possibly being TRBD2 (6 bases). The CDR3 runs to 15 residues. Germline V gene data show CDR1 as LNHDA and CDR2 as SQIVND (reference sequence). Trimming took off 6 bases at V and 5 bases at J, with 18 bases between the two ends.

The V and J genes are TRBV6-5 and TRBJ2-1; D is perhaps TRBD1 or TRBD2 (5 bases each). The CDR3 consists of 12 residues. Germline lookup yields CDR1 MNHEY and CDR2 SVGAGI. V was clipped by 0 bases and J by 8 bases, with 5 bases between them. CDR3 amino acids: CASSYSGDEQFF. In DNA, the CDR3 is TGTGCCAGCAGTTACTCGGGGGATGAGCAGTTCTTC.

The chain uses TRBV19 and TRBJ2-4; 9 bases are shared with TRBD1. Germline assignment: CDR1 LNHDA and CDR2 SQIVND (reference sequence). Losses at the gene ends were 4 bases for V and 5 bases for J; bases not matched to a gene: 12. The CDR3 is made up of 17 amino acids. The CDR3: CASSNGQGSVIENIQYF. CDR3 nucleotide sequence: TGTGCCAGTAGTAACGGACAGGGGAGTGTAATCGAAAACATTCAGTACTTC.

The V call is TRBV21-1, the J call TRBJ1-5. TRBV21-1 is listed as a pseudogene. The CDR3 has 15 residues. CDR3 amino acids: CASIEGGTTPQPQHF. As DNA, the CDR3 is TGTGCCAGCATCGAAGGAGGGACAACACCTCAGCCCCAGCATTTT.

This sequence joins TRBV10-3 and TRBJ2-5; the match to TRBD1 covers 9 bases. V was clipped by 11 bases and J by 7 bases; unmatched bases: 14. Germline V gene data show CDR1 as ENHRY and CDR2 as SYGVKD. The CDR3 has 14 amino acids. CDR3 sequence reads: CAACGDRVDGTQYF. The CDR3 coding sequence is TGTGCCGCCTGCGGGGACAGGGTCGACGGGACCCAGTACTTC.

This clone has a count of ten or more. The identical CDR3 is also encoded by other nucleotide sequences in the sample. CDR3 sequence: CASSTSGGYEQYF. DNA for the CDR3: TGTGCCAGTTCGACTAGCGGGGGATACGAGCAGTACTTC. The chain combines TRBV19 with TRBJ2-7, with 12 nucleotides matching TRBD2. Germline CDR1 LNHDA, CDR2 SQIVND (reference sequence). CDR3 length: 13 residues. After removal of 8 bases from V and 4 bases from J, the junction contained 3 bases not matched to a gene.

J is TRBJ1-1 and V is TRBV7-9, with D uncertain. Trimming removed 11 bases at V and 0 bases at J, with 10 bases between. Germline assignment: CDR1 SEHNR and CDR2 FQNEAQ (reference sequence). The CDR3 length is 12 residues. CDR3 sequence (DNA): TGTGCCGCGGAGCGTCTGAACACTGAAGCTTTCTTT. Its protein is CAAERLNTEAFF.

The chain links TRBV2 to TRBJ1-1; D possibly corresponds to TRBD1 (6 bases). This CDR3 is 14 amino acids long. CDR1 and CDR2 (germline): SNHLY, FYNNEI. Trimming stripped 6 bases from V and 0 bases from J, with 11 bases between. CDR3 bases: TGTGCCAGCAGAAACGACAGGATGAACACTGAAGCTTTCTTT. Translated: CASRNDRMNTEAFF.

The chain recombines TRBV4-3 with TRBJ1-3, with 7 bases that match TRBD1. The germline V gene has CDR1 LGHNA and CDR2 YSLEER. J was trimmed by 1 base and V by 4 bases; bases with no gene match: 16. There are 19 residues in the CDR3. CDR3 DNA sequence: TGCGCCAGCAGCCTTAACGCCCCCGGGACAGTAAAATCTGGAAACACCATATATTTT. Protein product: CASSLNAPGTVKSGNTIYF.

About this clone itself: The identical CDR3 is also encoded by other nucleotide sequences in the sample. This rearrangement joins TRBV2 to TRBJ2-3, with 9 bases aligning to TRBD1. After removal of 6 bases from V and 6 bases from J, the junction contained 4 bases not matched to a gene. The length of the CDR3 is 13 residues. Germline values: CDR1 SNHLY, CDR2 FYNNEI. As DNA, the CDR3 is TGTGCCAGCAGCCCGGGGACAGGGGATACGCAGTATTTT. It encodes CASSPGTGDTQYF.

CDR3 loop: CASSYEGDQPQHF. The CDR3 DNA sequence: TGTGCCAGCAGTTACGAGGGGGATCAGCCCCAGCATTTT. The J gene is TRBJ1-5, the V gene TRBV6-7; weak D call: TRBD1 (6 bases). TRBV6-7 is noted as an ORF with a role that remains uncertain. The CDR3 length is 13 residues. V was pared by 2 bases and J by 5 bases, with 7 bases between.